Below, 24 T cell receptor beta chains from the same sample are listed, as sequenced in a study of T cells in Graves' hyperthyroidism and ophthalmopathy. Amplified TCR beta CDR3 regions came from RNA transcripts. An initial round of RT-PCR targeting the TCR CDR3 relied on the HTBI primer set. Via MiXCR, TCRdb re-called the multiplex PCR reads, giving one row per CDR3 protein. The data contain fewer than 700,000 distinct CDR3 sequences, more than 15% of them seen just once; the ten biggest clones take up roughly a sixth. The sample taken for sequencing was blood. These receptors were obtained from a woman aged 18-29 years with Graves' ophthalmopathy.

This clonotype was recorded only once. The rearrangement uses TRBV5-1 and TRBJ2-1; 7 positions agree with TRBD1. Unmatched junction bases numbered 12, after V lost 2 bases and J lost 16 bases. Germline V gene sequence: CDR1 SGHRS, CDR2 YFSETQ. This CDR3 spans 13 amino acids. CDR3 sequence reads: CASSFEPGTEVFF. CDR3 DNA: TGCGCCAGCAGCTTCGAACCCGGGACAGAGGTCTTCTTC.

This clonotype was detected many times. The chain has TRBV28 and TRBJ2-3, with 11 bases fitting TRBD2. V lost 6 bases, J lost 8 bases, and 13 bases stayed unmatched. CDR1 is MDHEN and CDR2 is SYDVKM in the germline V gene. The CDR3 spans 16 residues. DNA for the CDR3: TGTGCCAGCAGCCTTCCGACTAGCGGGGCCGGAGGTACGCAGTATTTT. Translated: CASSLPTSGAGGTQYF.

This clonotype was counted many times. This chain connects TRBV11-1 to TRBJ1-1; D is ambiguous. The germline V gene has CDR1 SGHAT and CDR2 FQDESV (reference sequence). Trimming removed 0 bases from V and 1 base from J, with 6 bases in between. The CDR3 covers 14 residues. DNA of the CDR3: TGTGCCAGCAGCTTAGCGGGTTGGAACACTGAAGCTTTCTTT. It codes for CASSLAGWNTEAFF.

This clonotype showed up many times. The chain joins TRBV2 to TRBJ1-2; D not resolved. In germline, CDR1 is SNHLY, CDR2 FYNNEI. V dropped 4 bases and J dropped 4 bases, with 13 bases sitting between them. The CDR3 covers 14 residues. CDR3 amino acids: CASSAAATIYGYTF. CDR3 nucleotide sequence: TGTGCCAGCAGTGCGGCAGCGACCATCTATGGCTACACCTTC.

Only a few counts were recorded for this clonotype. The rearrangement links TRBV12-3 or TRBV12-4 to TRBJ2-1; weak D call: TRBD1 (6 bases). Trimming removed 4 bases from V and 7 bases from J, with 14 bases in between. The CDR3 is made up of 14 amino acids. This chain's CDR3 is CASSSPQGMNEQFF. The CDR3 region has the DNA TGTGCCAGCAGTTCCCCCCAGGGGATGAATGAGCAGTTCTTC.

CDR3: CASSDGTGEDTIYF. CDR3 DNA: TGTGCCAGCAGTGACGGGACAGGGGAGGACACCATATATTTT. The rearrangement joins TRBV6-1 to TRBJ1-3; TRBD1 matches at 10 bases. The CDR3 spans 14 residues. Per the germline V gene, CDR1 is MNHNS and CDR2 is SASEGT. The V gene end was trimmed by 3 bases and the J gene end by 8 bases; junction bases not matched to a gene: 4.

This clonotype was counted between two and nine times. The chain is built from TRBV15 and TRBJ2-3; 9 bases map to TRBD2. Losses at the gene ends were 4 bases for V and 1 base for J; bases not matched to a gene: 6. The CDR3 contains 16 residues. The germline gives CDR1 LNHNV, CDR2 YYDKDF (reference sequence). The CDR3 bases are TGTGCCACCAGCATAGAACGGACTAGCGGCACAGATACGCAGTATTTT. Its translation is CATSIERTSGTDTQYF.

This rearrangement joins TRBV6-2 or TRBV6-3 to TRBJ2-1; D is perhaps TRBD2 (6 bases). Germline CDR1 and CDR2: MNHEY and SVGEGT. The CDR3 totals 12 residues. Trimming left V 2 bases short and J 7 bases short, with 6 bases between. DNA of the CDR3: TGTGCCAGCAGTTACGGGAGGAATGAGCAGTTCTTC. It is translated as CASSYGRNEQFF.

This clonotype was detected many times. The V call is TRBV12-3 or TRBV12-4, the J call TRBJ2-1; D might be TRBD2 (5 bases). Trimming cost V 3 bases and J 3 bases, with 15 bases left between them. The CDR3 is made up of 16 amino acids. The CDR3 region has the DNA TGTGCCAGCAGTTTGATAGGGAGAAGGAACTACAATGAGCAGTTCTTC. Amino acids: CASSLIGRRNYNEQFF.

Turning to this clonotype: A junction boundary mismatches the germline segment, possibly from a read error. This chain connects TRBV12-3 or TRBV12-4 to TRBJ2-7, with TRBD2 as a possible D gene (5 bases). The CDR3 is 16 amino acids. As DNA, the CDR3 is TGTGCCAGCAGTCCTCTCGCGGGTGGAGTTGTAGGTGAGCAGGACTTC. Translating it yields CASSPLAGGVVGEQDF.

This chain uses TRBV29-1 with TRBJ1-2; D might be TRBD1 (6 bases). V lost 7 bases, J lost 2 bases, and 8 bases lay in between. Germline V gene sequence: CDR1 SQVTM, CDR2 ANQGSEA. The CDR3 covers 11 residues. In nucleotides, the CDR3 is TGCAGCGATGGACAGAACTATGGCTACACCTTC. Amino acid sequence: CSDGQNYGYTF.

As concerns this clonotype: Just one base apart from a much larger clone, this may be a read error. The J gene is TRBJ1-1, the V gene TRBV11-3; D is unresolved. Between the trimmed V and J ends, which lost 0 bases and 6 bases, there was a span of 11 bases. The CDR3 spans 14 residues. The germline V gene encodes CDR1 SGHNT and CDR2 YENEEA. DNA of the CDR3: TGTGCCAGCAGCTTAGAGGGGTCCGCCGCTGAAGCTTTCTTT. Protein product: CASSLEGSAAEAFF.

This clonotype showed up just a few times. This rearrangement joins TRBV11-2 to TRBJ2-5; 10 bases map to TRBD2. The V gene's germline CDR1 is SGHAT and CDR2 FQNNGV. With 0 bases clipped from V and 4 bases from J, the junction kept 2 bases outside the gene matches. The CDR3 has 15 residues. CDR3 loop: CASSLEAGGRETQYF. The CDR3 nucleotides are TGTGCCAGCAGCTTAGAAGCGGGGGGGCGAGAGACCCAGTACTTC. The full variable domain, rest sourced from reference TRBV11-2 and TRBJ2-5, is EAGVAQSPRYKIIEKRQSVAFWCNPISGHATLYWYQQILGQGPKLLIQFQNNGVVDDSQLPKDRFSAERLKGVDSTLKIQPAKLEDSAVYLCASSLEAGGRETQYFGPGTRLLVL.

This clonotype has a count of ten or more. This chain connects TRBV28 to TRBJ2-4; 9 positions agree with TRBD2. The CDR3 is made up of 15 amino acids. Germline V gene data show CDR1 as MDHEN and CDR2 as SYDVKM. Trimming removed 0 bases from V and 7 bases from J; junction bases left unmatched: 4. The CDR3 nucleotides read TGTGCCAGCAGTTTATGGCTTAGCGGGAGCAACATTCAGTACTTC. It translates to CASSLWLSGSNIQYF.

This clonotype was seen more than once but under ten times. The chain has TRBV19 and TRBJ1-1; no reliable D call. The germline V gene has CDR1 LNHDA and CDR2 SQIVND (reference sequence). Trimming took off 6 bases at V and 0 bases at J, with 11 bases between the two ends. The CDR3 runs 14 residues. CDR3 nucleotide sequence: TGTGCCAGTAGGGGCAGGCCCATGAACACTGAAGCTTTCTTT. This translates into CASRGRPMNTEAFF.

This clonotype was recorded at least ten times. The chain recombines TRBV29-1 with TRBJ1-2; perhaps TRBD1 as D (5 bases). The V and J ends lost 5 bases and 4 bases respectively, with 17 bases between them. The germline V gene encodes CDR1 SQVTM and CDR2 ANQGSEA. The CDR3 is 14 amino acids. In DNA, the CDR3 is TGCAGCGTTTTGGCCTTGGGGCCTCTCTATGGCTACACCTTC. This codes for CSVLALGPLYGYTF.

There are a few counts of this clonotype. The chain is built from TRBV6-5 and TRBJ2-1; no reliable D call. There are 14 residues in the CDR3. Trimming left V 2 bases short and J 6 bases short, with 11 bases between. Germline values: CDR1 MNHEY, CDR2 SVGAGI. The CDR3 region is CASSYAGWGNEQFF. The CDR3 DNA is TGTGCCAGCAGTTACGCAGGTTGGGGCAATGAGCAGTTCTTC.

The sample holds many counts of this clonotype. The V gene is TRBV30, the J gene TRBJ2-3, with TRBD2 identical over 7 bases. CDR1 and CDR2 (germline): GTSNPN, SVGIG (reference sequence). The CDR3 length is 13 residues. V was clipped by 3 bases and J by 4 bases; unmatched bases: 4. CDR3 sequence: CAWSRTSADTQYF. The CDR3 DNA is TGTGCCTGGAGCCGGACTAGTGCAGATACGCAGTATTTT.

There are many counts of this clonotype. This chain connects TRBV20-1 to TRBJ2-5; the D gene is possibly TRBD2 (6 bases). The CDR3 has 10 amino acids. Germline values: CDR1 DFQATT, CDR2 SNEGSKA (reference sequence). Trimming removed 5 bases at V and 5 bases at J, with 6 bases between. The CDR3 reads CSAGGETQYF. The DNA for the CDR3 is TGCAGTGCTGGGGGGGAGACCCAGTACTTC.

This clonotype was seen many times. This chain joins TRBV20-1 and TRBJ2-7, with D possibly matching TRBD1 (6 bases). V gave up 0 bases and J gave up 4 bases, with 13 bases separating them. The CDR3 spans 14 residues. Germline V gene lookup returns CDR1 DFQATT and CDR2 SNEGSKA (reference sequence). The CDR3 DNA follows: TGCAGTGCTAGAGATCCGGACAGAGTTTACGAGCAGTACTTC. Translated: CSARDPDRVYEQYF.

The CDR3 loop is CASSSGRANEKLFF. CDR3 bases: TGTGCCAGCAGCTCCGGGCGGGCTAATGAAAAACTGTTTTTT. The V gene is TRBV7-6, the J gene TRBJ1-4; D unresolved. The germline CDR1 and CDR2 sequences are SGHVS and FNYEAQ. The V gene lost 4 bases and the J gene lost 3 bases, with 9 bases spanning the gap. The CDR3 totals 14 residues. Full variable domain (remainder filled in from reference TRBV7-6 and TRBJ1-4): GAGVSQSPRYKVTKRGQDVALRCDPISGHVSLYWYRQALGQGPEFLTYFNYEAQQDKSGLPNDRFSAERPEGSISTLTIQRTEQRDSAMYRCASSSGRANEKLFFGSGTQLSVL.

The chain couples TRBV7-3 to TRBJ2-2; perhaps D is TRBD1 or TRBD2 (6 bases each). Trimming cost V 5 bases and J 7 bases, with 14 bases left between them. This CDR3 has 14 amino acids. CDR1 is SGHTA and CDR2 is FQGTGA in the germline V gene. The CDR3 DNA is TGTGCCAGCAGCCCCCGGGGGCGGGACGGGGAGCTGTTTTTT. Amino acids: CASSPRGRDGELFF.

This clonotype was seen only a few times. The DNA of the CDR3 is TGCAGCGGGGTAGGACTAGCGGGACTAAGCACCGGGGAGCTGTTTTTT. Amino acid sequence: CSGVGLAGLSTGELFF. The V gene is TRBV29-1, the J gene TRBJ2-2, with 12 bases identical to TRBD2. CDR1 SQVTM and CDR2 ANQGSEA come from the germline V gene. The V and J ends lost 7 bases and 4 bases, in that order; junction bases with no gene match: 10. CDR3 length equals 16 residues.

This clonotype was seen a handful of times. DNA of the CDR3: TGTGCCAGCAGCCCCCCCCTTAGCGGGGGCTACGAGCAGTACTTC. Translated: CASSPPLSGGYEQYF. J is TRBJ2-7 and V is TRBV9, with 9 bases matching TRBD2. This CDR3 spans 15 amino acids. V lost 4 bases to trimming and J lost 3 bases; unmatched junction nucleotides: 8. Per the germline V gene, CDR1 is SGDLS and CDR2 is YYNGEE.